This TCR beta chain stems from a study of cytomegalovirus exposure and HLA in healthy donors (dated by TCRdb to between 2016 and 2019). About the study as a whole: An earlier analysis of roughly 500 of the donors reported under 300 Gb of sequence data and 100 million to 120 million unique TCR beta sequences obtained from approximately 180 million T cells. An early release covering more than 500 HLA-typed donors comprised 300 to 350 gigabases of sequencing data and around 80 million unique TCR sequences. Of the approximately 400 genotyped donors, roughly 80% were placed in the genetic ancestry cluster associated with self-reported Caucasian donors. The aim of the study was to test whether cataloging public T cell receptors could identify signatures of past pathogen exposure. The study profiled the T cell repertoires of some 610 subjects by immunosequencing and related them to cytomegalovirus serostatus. Besides the first cohort of approximately 670 subjects, a separate validation cohort made up of over a hundred different subjects was used. To predict cytomegalovirus infection status, the study brought together high-throughput TCR immunosequencing, statistical association of individual TCRs with disease status, and machine learning. To study patterns of TCR occurrence, a later analysis re-analyzed previously published TCR beta repertoires from several hundred donors and added high-resolution HLA genotyping. Rather than drawing on any new phenotypic data, the later analysis identified candidate immune exposures from TCR beta sequences and the way those sequences occurred across donors. In an earlier analysis of about 590 of the donors, high-throughput TCR beta sequencing was used to judge whether each TCR beta V gene segment behaved as functional or pseudogenic. Donor age, sex, ethnicity and CMV serostatus were compiled alongside the repertoire data. In a later genetic analysis, genome-wide SNP genotypes for about three fifths of the 666 donors were used, and that subset was treated as a discovery cohort. Every repertoire in the discovery cohort had been generated on one and the same sequencing platform. HLA typing included class I and class II loci at four-digit resolution. Typing coverage differed by locus: A, B, C, DRB1 and DQB1 were typed in about 620-640 donors, DQA1 in 500 to 550, DPA1 in approximately 600, and DPB1 in roughly 450. About five DR-DQ haplotypes were handled as single units for association and clustering, since linkage in the cohort was strong. Across 398 genotyped donors of the cohort, an average of roughly 250,000 unique TCR beta nucleotide sequences per donor were sequenced, and 15% to 20% of those sequences were non-productive. The paper as a whole reports these results and caveats: Correlated functional status among segregating V segments might reflect linkage disequilibrium, but an unknown experimental factor could not be ruled out. V-gene and J-gene trimming of TCR beta chains was associated with a missense DCLRE1C variant in a later genetic analysis, and the association was replicated in an independent cohort. In an earlier analysis of around 600 of the donors, most TCR beta V segments were observed in productive rearrangements about 87% or about 30% of the time, broadly matching IMGT annotations. While some public TCRs were present in many individuals, most TCR sequences turned up only very rarely across donors. Assigning TCR associations to individual alleles was difficult when HLA alleles, especially DR and DQ, strongly co-occurred. The authors suggested that the approach could potentially be generalized to other disease states and immunological phenotypes. A cluster of highly shared sequence variants was judged likely to represent a technical artifact of the sequencing pipeline. In a later genetic analysis, fewer N-insertions in productive TCRs were reported among donors in an Asian-associated ancestry cluster than the approximately 670-donor mean. A further reported finding was that TCR beta sequences accurately predicted the HLA-A and HLA-B alleles for most subjects in the first cohort. Because HLA typing was missing for some donors at each locus, association tests included only the typed subset. A later analysis found that most CMV-associated TCR beta chains appeared HLA-restricted, with HLA associations seemingly driven largely by CMV exposure. The classifier was reported to diagnose cytomegalovirus status with high specificity and sensitivity in both the original cohort and the validation cohort. The earlier analysis of 587 of the donors excluded roughly 17 rarely observed V segments, including chromosome 9 orphons, because counts were too low. CMV serostatus was the only immune exposure information available for the cohort. Only TCR beta chains were sequenced in this cohort, and the absence of alpha or paired-chain data limited detectable features. Presence/absence analyses assumed roughly uniform sequencing depth across donors, an assumption that may not hold. Some IMGT-functional V segments, including TRBV6-2 and TRBV6-3, could not be distinguished by the 87-base-pair reads and were therefore excluded. The study listed approximately 150 TCR beta chains as associated with cytomegalovirus. Specific HLA alleles were associated with more than 15,000 TCR beta sequences at a false discovery rate of 0.05 in a later analysis. According to a later analysis, TCR association rates differed among HLA loci, with DRB1 alleles showing the most associated TCRs and HLA-C alleles showing the fewest. Several of the top co-occurrence clusters appeared to be linked to parvovirus B19, influenza, CMV and Epstein-Barr virus, according to a later analysis. Three of the identified cytomegalovirus-associated TCR beta chains were confirmed in vitro to be specific for cytomegalovirus antigens. In a later analysis, HLA-associated TCR beta chains showed more clonal expansion and lower generation probabilities than non-associated chains that were equally common.

The library came from the immunoSEQ multiplex PCR assay. A mixture of 60 forward primers for TCR Vbeta segments and 13 reverse primers for TCR Jbeta segments was used in the multiplex PCR. The CDR3 region of rearranged TCR beta genes was amplified from genomic DNA by a multiplex PCR assay. On the Illumina HiSeq System, the amplified TCR beta libraries were sequenced as 87-base-pair reads. Per the original workflow: A later analysis counted about 80 million unique TCR beta chains across the 690 or so repertoires, and some 11 million of these chains were shared by at least two donors. Raw reads were error-corrected and collapsed into unique sequences with a nearest-neighbor algorithm that merged closely related sequences to remove PCR and sequencing errors. Alignment of CDR3 sequences to IMGT reference sequences was used to assign V, D and J gene segments. Each retained sequence needed at least a six-nucleotide match to both a V gene segment and a J gene segment. Rearrangements were classified as productive when the CDR3 lacked stop codons and remained in frame with V and J, and all other rearrangements were classified as non-productive. CDR3 was defined by IMGT convention, running from the second conserved V-encoded cysteine to the conserved J-encoded phenylalanine. In an earlier analysis of more than 550 of the donors, sequences lacking an unambiguous match to a single V gene segment were excluded. An earlier analysis of a few hundred of the donors called V segments functional above 56.7% productive rearrangements and segregating when the between-donor standard deviation exceeded 5%. A statistical classification framework was developed to diagnose cytomegalovirus status using the catalog of TCR beta chain sequences. In a later analysis, TCR nucleotide sequences were compared against IMGT/GENE-DB human TR gene sequences so that V and J genes could be assigned. A later analysis assigned CDR3 sequences and most-parsimonious VDJ recombination scenarios with the TCRdist pipeline. In a later analysis, every TCR beta chain was defined by the combination of its CDR3 amino acid sequence and its V-gene family, and reads without a unique V-gene family were dropped. In a later analysis, some 600 highly shared, low-generation-probability nucleotide sequences were removed to address suspected cross-contamination and a sequencing artifact. For each public chain, a later analysis derived a clonal expansion index from normalized ranks of inferred template counts within each repertoire. In a later analysis, generation probabilities were computed with a VDJ recombination model fitted to out-of-frame rearrangements, and the resulting probabilities were checked against IGoR. In a later analysis, hypergeometric tests were used to score TCR-TCR, TCR-HLA and TCR-CMV co-occurrence, with a repertoire-size bias correction applied to TCR pairs. A later analysis estimated false discovery rates by permuting HLA or CMV assignments 20 times. In a later analysis, co-occurring TCRs were grouped using DBSCAN, with TCRdist sequence similarity added in when clustering inside HLA-allele-positive subsets. For co-occurrence clustering, repertoires with fewer than 30,000 or more than 120,000 public chains were excluded, along with five or six repertoires with anomalous nucleotide sharing. Sourced from immuneACCESS, this table was stored by TCRdb with only in-frame sequences that have V and J called. A share of the clones is absent; for the studies checked, an unresolved V gene accounts for under half, and the remainder has no known explanation. The V and J calls and clone size are taken from that table; D and trimming were inferred from the DNA. The sample profile shows 150,000 to 200,000 clones; around 79% of them were found once. The ten largest account for just under 1% of the sample.

The cohort was made up of 666 healthy bone marrow donors. At the time of sampling, every cohort member was nominally healthy, though immune exposures that went unrecorded were likely present. The donor was CMV seropositive and belonged to the group of over 250 seropositive cohort members. A peripheral blood sample was provided by each donor, and peripheral blood mononuclear cells were used for TCR beta sequencing. Genomic DNA extraction from the blood cell samples was performed with the Qiagen DNeasy Blood Extraction Kit. In regard to this clone: Its antigen target is currently unknown. No qualities accompany the bases; no much larger clone lies one base away.

The CDR3 runs 16 amino acids, cysteine and phenylalanine included. The DNA shown is the 48-base CDR3, in frame from base 1. CDR1 is given as SGHRS and CDR2 as YFSETQ, both from the germline V gene. V and J are trimmed by 7 bases and 6 bases, and the gene matches miss 16 bases of the junction. The clonotype originates from a woman aged 45-60 years in good health and CMV-seropositive. The receptor chain draws on TRBV5-1 and TRBJ2-1; 7 nucleotides in the junction match TRBD2. Sequencing used PBMCs. The nucleotide sequence is TGCGCCAGCGGCCTGCGGCGGGGGACGTACGTCAATGAGCAGTTCTTC. It translates to CASGLRRGTYVNEQFF.